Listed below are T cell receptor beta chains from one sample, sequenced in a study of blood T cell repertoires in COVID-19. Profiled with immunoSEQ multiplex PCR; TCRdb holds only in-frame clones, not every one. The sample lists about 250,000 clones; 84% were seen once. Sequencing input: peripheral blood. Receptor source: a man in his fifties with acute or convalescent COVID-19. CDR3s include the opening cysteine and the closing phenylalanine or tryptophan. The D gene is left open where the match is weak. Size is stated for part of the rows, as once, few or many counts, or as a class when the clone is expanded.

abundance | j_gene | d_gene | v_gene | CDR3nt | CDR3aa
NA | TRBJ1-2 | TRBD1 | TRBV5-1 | TGCGCCAGCAGCTTGGCCGTGGGACAGATTAACTATGGCTACACCTTC | CASSLAVGQINYGYTF
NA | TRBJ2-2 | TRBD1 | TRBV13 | TGTGCCAGCAGCCAAACTCTCACAGGGGGCAACACCGGGGAGCTGTTTTTT | CASSQTLTGGNTGELFF
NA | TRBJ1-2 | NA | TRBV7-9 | TGTGCCAGCAGCTTAGGCGCCCAGGGCGTTGGCTACACCTTC | CASSLGAQGVGYTF
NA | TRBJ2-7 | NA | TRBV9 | TGTGCCAGCAGCGTAGGTGGGGCGGTCGGGGAGCAGTACTTC | CASSVGGAVGEQYF
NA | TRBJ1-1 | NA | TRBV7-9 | TGTGCCAGCAGCTTAGGACGGGAGACCGGTGAAGCTTTCTTT | CASSLGRETGEAFF
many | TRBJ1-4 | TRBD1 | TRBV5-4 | TGTGCCAGCAGCTCGAACTCAGGGGGCGAGGAAAAACTGTTTTTT | CASSSNSGGEEKLFF
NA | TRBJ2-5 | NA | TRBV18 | TGTGCCAGCTCCCTCGGGCGGGATGAGACCCAGTACTTC | CASSLGRDETQYF
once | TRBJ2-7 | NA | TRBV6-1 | TGTGCCAGCAGTGGAGCATCAACAGGGTTTACCTACGAGCAGTACTTC | CASSGASTGFTYEQYF
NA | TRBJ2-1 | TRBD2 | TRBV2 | TGTGCCAGCAGTCCCCAAGCGGGGGGGCATGCGTATGAGCAGTTCTTC | CASSPQAGGHAYEQFF
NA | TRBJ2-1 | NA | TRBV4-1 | TGCGCCAGCAGCCAAGATCGGGGGTTGGGGCTAGCGCGGCCCTCTCACAATGAGCAGTTCTTC | CASSQDRGLGLARPSHNEQFF
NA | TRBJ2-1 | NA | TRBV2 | TGTGCCAGCAGAAAACTAGTCCCAACGAAGAGCTCCTACAATGAGCAGTTCTTC | CASRKLVPTKSSYNEQFF
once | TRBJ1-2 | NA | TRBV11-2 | TGTGCCAGCAGCCCAAGCAGGGGCAGAGGCTACACCTTC | CASSPSRGRGYTF
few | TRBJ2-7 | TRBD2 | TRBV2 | TGTGCCAGCAGTGCTGGTAGCGGGGGCTACGAGCAGTACTTC | CASSAGSGGYEQYF
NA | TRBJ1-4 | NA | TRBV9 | TGTGCCAGCACCCAAGGGGCGCAGAAACCTAATGAAAAACTGTTTTTT | CASTQGAQKPNEKLFF
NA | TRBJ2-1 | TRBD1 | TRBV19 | TGTGCCAGTAGTACACTCGGGACAGGAGGATACAATGAGCAGTTCTTC | CASSTLGTGGYNEQFF
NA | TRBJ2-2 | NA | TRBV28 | TGTGCCAGCCAACGAGGGAACACCGGGGAGCTGTTTTTT | CASQRGNTGELFF
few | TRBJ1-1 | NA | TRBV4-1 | TGCGCCAGCAGCCCGGACTCTTGGGGCACTGAAGCTTTCTTT | CASSPDSWGTEAFF
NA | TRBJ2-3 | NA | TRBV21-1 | TGTGCCATCCGTTCTAGCACAGATACGCAGTATTTT | CAIRSSTDTQYF
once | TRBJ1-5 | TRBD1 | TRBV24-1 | TGTGCCACCAGTGATGGGACAGCTCAGCCCCAGCATTTT | CATSDGTAQPQHF
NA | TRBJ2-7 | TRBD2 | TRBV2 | TGTGCCAGCAGTGAATTGCGGGAGAAGCCCGAGCAGTACTTC | CASSELREKPEQYF
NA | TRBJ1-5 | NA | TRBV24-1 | TGTGCCACCAGTGACAACTACCCACAGGGTATGAGAGGTGGTGGGAGCAATCAGCCCCAGCATTTT | CATSDNYPQGMRGGGSNQPQHF
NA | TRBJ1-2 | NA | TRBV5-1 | TGCGCCAGCAGCTACGCGGCCGACTATGGCTACACCTTC | CASSYAADYGYTF
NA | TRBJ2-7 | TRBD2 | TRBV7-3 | TGTGCCAGCAGCATGGGAGCGGGGGCATACTACGAGCAGTACTTC | CASSMGAGAYYEQYF
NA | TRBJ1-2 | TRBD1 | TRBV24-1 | TGTGCCACCAGTGATCACCCGGACAGGGGAAACTATGGCTACACCTTC | CATSDHPDRGNYGYTF
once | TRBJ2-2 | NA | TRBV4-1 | TGCGCCAGCAGCCAAGCAGGACAGAACACCGGGGAGCTGTTTTTT | CASSQAGQNTGELFF
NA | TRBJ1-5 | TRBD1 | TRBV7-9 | TGTGCCAGGAGCCCCTCCCGGGACAGGGGAAGGTGGAGGGGTCAGCCCCAGCATTTT | CARSPSRDRGRWRGQPQHF